This T cell receptor beta chain was found in a study of OX40 agonist ivuxolimab in advanced cancers. Only in-frame clones appear in the TCRdb table, and some are missing; sequencing was by immunoSEQ multiplex PCR. The repertoire holds 80,000 to 100,000 clones, with roughly nine tenths as singletons. Trimming stripped 7 bases from V and 3 bases from J, with 6 bases between. This CDR3 contains 11 residues. CDR1 MGHDK and CDR2 SYGVNS come from the germline V gene. Sequenced material: CD4+ or CD8+ T cells sorted from blood, taken in a trial of the OX40 agonist ivuxolimab. This receptor was taken from an adult with an advanced solid tumor such as melanoma, head and neck, liver or kidney cancer. The rearrangement links TRBV25-1 to TRBJ1-1; unclear D gene. The CDR3 DNA reads as TGTGCCAGCATTAGGTACACTGAAGCTTTCTTT. Its protein is CASIRYTEAFF.